Given below is one T cell receptor beta chain in context. Its antigen remains unknown. The method was immunoSEQ multiplex PCR; TCRdb's version includes in-frame clones alone and lacks a portion of them. The data contain some 22,000 clones, around 77% of them singletons. Antigen-specific CD4+ T cells were first expanded with viral peptide pools by the ViraFEST assay and only then sequenced. Scientists isolated CD4+ T cells after an approximately 10-day culture period ended. Either the mRNA-1273 or the BNT162b2 vaccine was given to participants as two doses. After around 2 million PBMC were placed in each well, they were cultured with around 10 IU/ml IL-2 and roughly 10 ug/ml peptides. The data belong to a study of vaccination effects on CD4 cells after COVID-19. In the study overall: The second dose preceded post-vaccine samples by a median of 72 days. Overall study results and limits: A shortage of convalescent patients and an absence of early post-infection timepoints characterized the study. Marked contraction was observed in infection-induced and vaccine-induced clones late after vaccination.

CDR3 length: 16 residues. The germline CDR1 and CDR2 sequences are LGHNA and YNFKEQ. Trimming took 8 bases from V and 0 from J; bases not matched to a gene: 9. This chain joins TRBV4-2 and TRBJ2-1; 8 bases are shared with TRBD2. This material consisted of CD4+ T cells from PBMCs cultured with HCoV-NL63 spike peptides, taken after COVID-19 vaccination. The sequence was collected from a human donor who received a COVID-19 vaccine. In nucleotides, the CDR3 is TGTGCCAGCGGAATTAGCGGGGCCAGCTCCTACAATGAGCAGTTCTTC. Translation gives CASGISGASSYNEQFF.